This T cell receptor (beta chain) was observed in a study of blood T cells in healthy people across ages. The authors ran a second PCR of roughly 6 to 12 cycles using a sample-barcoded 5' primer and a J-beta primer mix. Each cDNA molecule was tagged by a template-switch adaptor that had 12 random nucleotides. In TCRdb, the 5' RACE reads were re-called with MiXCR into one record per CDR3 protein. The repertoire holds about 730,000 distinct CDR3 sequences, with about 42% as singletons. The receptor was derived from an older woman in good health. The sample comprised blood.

This CDR3 is CALLGRSQRYNEQFF. In DNA form, the CDR3 reads TGTGCCCTACTAGGGAGGAGTCAGAGATACAATGAGCAGTTCTTC. The chain links TRBV9 to TRBJ2-1; a possible D gene is TRBD2 (6 bases). CDR1 and CDR2 (germline): SGDLS, YYNGEE. V was cut by 10 bases and J by 4 bases, with 21 bases left in between. CDR3 length equals 15 residues.